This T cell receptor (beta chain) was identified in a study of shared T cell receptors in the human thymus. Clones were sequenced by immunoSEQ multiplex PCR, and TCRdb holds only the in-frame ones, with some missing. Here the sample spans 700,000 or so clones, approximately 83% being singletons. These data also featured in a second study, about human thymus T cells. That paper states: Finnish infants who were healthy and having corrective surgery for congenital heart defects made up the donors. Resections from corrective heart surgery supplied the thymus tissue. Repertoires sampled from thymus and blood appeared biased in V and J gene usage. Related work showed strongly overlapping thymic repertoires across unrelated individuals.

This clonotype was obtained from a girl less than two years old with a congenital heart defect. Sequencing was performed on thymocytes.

CDR3 region: CASSLEGTSSPYNEQFF. CDR3 in DNA: TGCGCCAGCAGCTTGGAAGGGACTAGCTCTCCCTACAATGAGCAGTTCTTC. The chain couples TRBV5-1 to TRBJ2-1; TRBD2 aligns across 9 bases. The CDR3 runs 17 residues. Germline loops: CDR1 SGHRS, CDR2 YFSETQ. V lost 0 bases, J lost 2 bases, and 6 bases stayed unmatched.